This T cell receptor beta chain was retrieved from a study of CD8 T cells in Susac syndrome. Trimming pared 0 bases from V and 2 bases from J, leaving 9 bases between. The CDR3 has 15 amino acids. Germline V lookup: CDR1 LGHNA, CDR2 YSLEER. With random hexamers, roughly 0.45 to 1 ug RNA was reverse transcribed. immunoSEQ multiplex PCR amplified TCR beta CDR3 across 54 Vbeta, 13 Jbeta. TCRdb used MiXCR to reprocess the immunoSEQ multiplex PCR reads, holding one entry per CDR3 protein. The repertoire holds 330,000 or so distinct CDR3 sequences, with approximately 91% as singletons. This chain uses TRBV4-3 with TRBJ2-3; weak D call: TRBD1 (5 bases). The TCR was taken from a human donor with multiple sclerosis. Material for sequencing was CD8+ T cells from PBMCs. The CDR3 bases are TGCGCCAGCAGCCAAGAAGACAGAGCCACAGATACGCAGTATTTT. The encoded protein is CASSQEDRATDTQYF.